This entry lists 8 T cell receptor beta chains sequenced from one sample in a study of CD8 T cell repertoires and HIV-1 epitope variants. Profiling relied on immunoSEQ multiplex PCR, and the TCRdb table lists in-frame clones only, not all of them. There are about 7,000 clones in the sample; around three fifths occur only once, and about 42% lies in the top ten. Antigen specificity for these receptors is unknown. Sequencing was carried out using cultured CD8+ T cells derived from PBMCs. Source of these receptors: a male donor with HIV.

The CDR3 reads CASSLVIEPQGGNTIYF. CDR3 DNA sequence: TGTGCCAGCAGCTTAGTCATAGAGCCGCAGGGGGGAAACACCATATATTTT. This chain connects TRBV7-8 to TRBJ1-3; possible D gene TRBD1, 6 bases. The CDR3 length is 17 residues. V dropped 1 base and J dropped 4 bases, with 17 bases sitting between them. The germline V gene encodes CDR1 SGHVS and CDR2 FQNEAQ.

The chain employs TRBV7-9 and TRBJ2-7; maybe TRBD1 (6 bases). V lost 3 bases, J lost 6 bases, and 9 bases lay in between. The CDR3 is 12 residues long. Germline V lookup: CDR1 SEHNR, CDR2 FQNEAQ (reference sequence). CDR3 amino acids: CASSFETGEQYF. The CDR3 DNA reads TGTGCCAGCAGCTTCGAGACAGGCGAGCAGTACTTC.

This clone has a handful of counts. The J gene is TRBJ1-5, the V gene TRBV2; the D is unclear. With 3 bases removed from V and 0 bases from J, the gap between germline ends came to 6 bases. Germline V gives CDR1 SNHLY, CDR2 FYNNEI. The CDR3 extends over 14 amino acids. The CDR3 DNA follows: TGTGCCAGCAGTGAGGGTGATAGCAATCAGCCCCAGCATTTT. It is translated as CASSEGDSNQPQHF. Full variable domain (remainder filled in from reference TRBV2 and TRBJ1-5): EPEVTQTPSHQVTQMGQEVILRCVPISNHLYFYWYRQILGQKVEFLVSFYNNEISEKSEIFDDQFSVERPDGSNFTLKIRSTKLEDSAMYFCASSEGDSNQPQHFGDGTRLSIL.

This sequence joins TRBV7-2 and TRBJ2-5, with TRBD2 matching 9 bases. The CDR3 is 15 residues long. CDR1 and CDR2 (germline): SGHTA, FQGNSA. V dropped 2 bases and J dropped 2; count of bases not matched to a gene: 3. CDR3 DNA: TGTGCCAGCAGCTTATGGCTAGCGGGACAAGAGACCCAGTACTTC. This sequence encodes CASSLWLAGQETQYF.

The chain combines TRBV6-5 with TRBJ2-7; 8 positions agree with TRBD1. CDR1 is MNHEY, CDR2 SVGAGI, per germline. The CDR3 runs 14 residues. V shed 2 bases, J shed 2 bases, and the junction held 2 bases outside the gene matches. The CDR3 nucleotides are TGTGCCAGCAGTTACCGGGACAGGACCTACGAGCAGTACTTC. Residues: CASSYRDRTYEQYF.

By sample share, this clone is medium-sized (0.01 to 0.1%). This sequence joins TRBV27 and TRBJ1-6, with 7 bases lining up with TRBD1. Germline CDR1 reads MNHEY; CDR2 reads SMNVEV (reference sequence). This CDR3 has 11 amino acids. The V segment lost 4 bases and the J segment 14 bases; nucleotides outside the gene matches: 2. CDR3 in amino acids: CASSSGTALHF. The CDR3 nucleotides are TGTGCCAGCAGTTCCGGGACAGCCCTCCACTTT.

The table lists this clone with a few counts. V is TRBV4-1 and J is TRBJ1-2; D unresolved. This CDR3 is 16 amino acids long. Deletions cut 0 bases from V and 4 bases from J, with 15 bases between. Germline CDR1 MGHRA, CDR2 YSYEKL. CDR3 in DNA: TGCGCCAGCAGCCAAGATAGAAACAGCCTTTCCTATGGCTACACCTTC. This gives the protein CASSQDRNSLSYGYTF.

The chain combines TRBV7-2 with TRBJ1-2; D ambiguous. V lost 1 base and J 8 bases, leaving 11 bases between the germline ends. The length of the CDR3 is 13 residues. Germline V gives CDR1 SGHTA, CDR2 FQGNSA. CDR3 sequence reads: CASSLVFVSGYTF. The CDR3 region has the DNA TGTGCCAGCAGCTTAGTCTTCGTGTCGGGCTACACCTTC.